This T cell receptor (beta chain) was found in a study of blood T cells in healthy people across ages. V was clipped by 2 bases and J by 15 bases, with 9 bases between them. The CDR3 has 11 amino acids. Germline-derived CDR1 and CDR2 are SGHDT and YYEEEE. Sample-barcoded 5' priming and a J-beta primer mix drove a second PCR of about 6 to 12 cycles. TCRdb used MiXCR to reprocess the 5' RACE reads, holding one entry per CDR3 protein. The table records about 1,000,000 distinct CDR3 sequences, 45% of them present only once. Overall study results and limits: For the donors, CMV status was unknown and possibly confounded expanded clonotype changes.

This clonotype was counted only a few times. Its antigen is unidentified. Input material: blood. This sequence joins TRBV5-6 and TRBJ1-6; perhaps TRBD1 as D (6 bases). The TCR was taken from a woman in her sixties in good health. CDR3 sequence (DNA): TGTGCCAGCAGCTTTGGGGACAACCTCCACTTT. Amino acid sequence: CASSFGDNLHF. The complete variable domain, with remaining parts taken from reference TRBV5-6 and TRBJ1-6, reads DAGVTQSPTHLIKTRGQQVTLRCSPKSGHDTVSWYQQALGQGPQFIFQYYEEEERQRGNFPDRFSGHQFPNYSSELNVNALLLGDSALYLCASSFGDNLHFGNGTRLTVT.